Following are 28 T cell receptor beta chains from one sample sequenced in a study of T cell clonality in common variable immunodeficiency. The table came from immunoSEQ multiplex PCR; TCRdb's copy has only in-frame clones and leaves some out. The specimen gives some 60,000 clones without singletons; the ten biggest hold 1.5% to 2%. The sequenced sample consisted of peripheral blood mononuclear cells. The receptors derive from a person aged 18 to 69 in good health.

This clone showed up many times. The read falls 3 residues short of the CDR3 end, and the missing part is taken from the germline J gene. The chain recombines TRBV7-9 with TRBJ1-2; tentatively, D is TRBD1 (5 bases). The CDR3 is 12 residues long. The germline CDR1 and CDR2 sequences are SEHNR and FQNEAQ (reference sequence). The ends were cut back, 4 bases at V and 5 bases at J, with 8 bases in the middle. This CDR3 reads CASSYTGYGYTF. CDR3 DNA (partial): TGTGCCAGCAGCTATACAGGATATGGC.

At least ten counts were recorded for this clone. The read ends 3 residues shy of where the CDR3 ends; the end is completed using the germline J gene. The V and J genes are TRBV20-1 and TRBJ2-3; tentatively, D is TRBD1 (5 bases). The V gene's germline CDR1 is DFQATT and CDR2 SNEGSKA (reference sequence). This CDR3 has 14 residues. Here the CDR3 reads CSATAPVDAGTQYF. Partial CDR3 DNA: TGCAGTGCCACTGCACCTGTGGACGCAGGGACG.

Concerning this clone: The sequenced fragment ends 3 residues before the CDR3 boundary, so the rest is inferred from the germline J gene. The chain has TRBV2 and TRBJ1-6; 7 nucleotides match TRBD1. Trimming at V came to 7 bases and at J to 5 bases, leaving 8 bases not matched to a gene. Germline V lookup: CDR1 SNHLY, CDR2 FYNNEI. The CDR3 contains 15 residues. CDR3 DNA, as far as it was read: TGTGCCAGCATCGACAGGGATTATAATAATTCACCC. It yields the protein CASIDRDYNNSP. The whole CDR3 protein is CASIDRDYNNSPLHF.

About this clone itself: The read halts 3 residues ahead of the CDR3 end, with the missing end drawn from the germline J gene. The chain uses TRBV19 and TRBJ1-2, with no clear D. Per germline, CDR1 LNHDA and CDR2 SQIVND (reference sequence). The CDR3 loop spans 16 amino acids. The CDR3 loop reads CASSIPATNGISGYTF. The part of the CDR3 DNA that was read is TGTGCCAGTAGTATTCCGGCCACTAACGGTATCAGCGGC.

Many counts were recorded for this clone. The read terminates 3 residues before the CDR3 end, so the remaining end is supplied by the germline J gene. The V call is TRBV20-1, the J call TRBJ2-3; tentatively, D is TRBD2 (6 bases). Germline lookup yields CDR1 DFQATT and CDR2 SNEGSKA (reference sequence). V dropped 6 bases and J dropped 0 bases, with 16 bases sitting between them. The CDR3 runs 15 residues. The part of the CDR3 DNA that was read is TGCAGTGCCGAACCTCGGGACTGGAGCACAGATACG. It is translated as CSAEPRDWSTDT. The CDR3, in full, reads CSAEPRDWSTDTQYF.

This clone showed up many times. CDR3 amino acids: CASSQGWGTEAFF. The covered CDR3 bases are TGTGCCAGCAGCCAGGGGTGGGGCACTGAA. This chain links TRBV11-2 with TRBJ1-1; TRBD1 is a possible D gene (6 bases). The read finishes 3 residues shy of the CDR3 end, and the germline J gene is used to complete it. The germline V gene has CDR1 SGHAT and CDR2 FQNNGV. V was cut by 5 bases and J by 4 bases, with 11 bases left in between. This CDR3 contains 13 residues.

At least ten counts were recorded for this clone. The observed sequence ends 3 residues before the CDR3 terminus, with the missing tail filled in from the germline J gene. The rearrangement links TRBV29-1 to TRBJ1-4; 10 bases align to TRBD1. The CDR3 is 14 amino acids. J was trimmed by 8 bases and V by 3 bases; bases with no gene match: 6. Germline CDR1 is SQVTM and CDR2 is ANQGSEA. The CDR3 loop reads CSVDSGQGTEKLFF. The sequenced part of the CDR3 DNA is TGCAGCGTTGATTCGGGACAGGGGACAGAAAAA.

This clone showed up many times. The missing CDR3 end, 3 residues past where the read stops, is filled in from the germline J gene. The rearrangement uses TRBV29-1 and TRBJ2-7, with D maybe TRBD2 (7 bases). This CDR3 spans 13 amino acids. Between the trimmed V and J ends, which lost 6 bases and 2 bases, there was a span of 14 bases. In germline, CDR1 is SQVTM, CDR2 ANQGSEA. CDR3 sequence reads: CSVRRGRPYEQYF. CDR3 DNA (partial): TGCAGCGTCCGGCGGGGGCGGCCCTACGAG.

This clone was recorded many times. The DNA ends 3 residues before the CDR3 does, and the rest of the CDR3 is filled in from the germline J gene. The chain combines TRBV27 with TRBJ1-2; TRBD1 aligns across 10 bases. This CDR3 is 15 amino acids long. J gave up 7 bases and V 6 bases, and 11 bases lay outside the gene matches. The germline V gene has CDR1 MNHEY and CDR2 SMNVEV (reference sequence). CDR3: CASRPRDRGFSGYTF. The CDR3 DNA, read in part, is TGTGCCAGCAGACCCCGGGACAGGGGCTTTAGTGGC.

This clone was seen ten or more times. The read halts 3 residues ahead of the CDR3 end, with the missing end drawn from the germline J gene. The chain links TRBV6-1 to TRBJ2-3; 9 positions agree with TRBD2. The CDR3 runs 15 residues. Germline V gene sequence: CDR1 MNHNS, CDR2 SASEGT. J was trimmed by 2 bases and V by 4 bases; bases with no gene match: 4. CDR3 residues: CASSAASGITDTQYF. The covered CDR3 bases are TGTGCCAGCAGTGCCGCTAGCGGGATCACAGATACG.

This clone was counted ten times or more. The read terminates 3 residues before the CDR3 end, so the remaining end is supplied by the germline J gene. The chain employs TRBV5-4 and TRBJ2-3; TRBD2 matches at 9 bases. The CDR3 covers 15 residues. V was clipped by 1 base and J by 0 bases; unmatched bases: 0. The germline gives CDR1 SGHNT, CDR2 YYREEE (reference sequence). Here the CDR3 reads CASSLTSGSTDTQYF. The DNA read from the CDR3 is TGTGCCAGCAGCTTGACTAGCGGGAGCACAGATACG.

This clone has ten or more counts. The read terminates 3 residues ahead of where the CDR3 ends, so the germline J gene completes it. The rearrangement links TRBV2 to TRBJ1-4, with 8 bases aligning to TRBD1. This CDR3 is built from 15 residues. The junction had 9 bases not matched to a gene; V was cut back by 4 bases and J by 8 bases. Germline values: CDR1 SNHLY, CDR2 FYNNEI. CDR3 protein: CASSVNGRGQEKLFF. The CDR3 DNA, read in part, is TGTGCCAGCAGTGTAAATGGCAGGGGGCAGGAAAAA.

This clone came up many times. The CDR3 end lies 3 residues beyond the end of the read and is filled in from the germline J gene. The chain is built from TRBV5-4 and TRBJ2-2; D not certain. CDR3 size: 12 residues. CDR1 and CDR2 (germline): SGHNT, YYREEE (reference sequence). V was cut by 5 bases and J by 2 bases, with 4 bases left in between. The CDR3: CASSTNTGELFF. The sequenced CDR3 bases are TGTGCCAGCAGTACTAACACCGGGGAG. The variable domain in full, with the rest retrieved from reference TRBV5-4 and TRBJ2-2, is ETGVTQSPTHLIKTRGQQVTLRCSSQSGHNTVSWYQQALGQGPQFIFQYYREEENGRGNFPPRFSGLQFPNYSSELNVNALELDDSALYLCASSTNTGELFFGEGSRLTVL.

This clone was seen ten or more times. Sequence at one end of the junction differs from germline and may be a read error. The CDR3 extends 3 residues past the end of the read, so its final part is completed from the germline J gene. J is TRBJ2-7 and V is TRBV7-7, with D unresolved. This CDR3 is 13 amino acids long. Germline V lookup: CDR1 SSHAT, CDR2 FNYEAQ (reference sequence). Partial CDR3 DNA: TGTGCTAGCAGCTTAGGATTCGAGGACGAG. Its protein product is CASSLGFEDE. The whole CDR3 is CASSLGFEDEQYF.

This clone was seen repeatedly, ten times or more. The read ends 3 residues shy of where the CDR3 ends; the end is completed using the germline J gene. V gene TRBV12-5 combines with J gene TRBJ2-1, with 7 bases lining up with TRBD1. The germline gives CDR1 LGHNT, CDR2 FRNRAP. The CDR3 covers 15 residues. CDR3 sequence reads: CALSKGDSSYNEQFF. The DNA read from the CDR3 is TGTGCCCTATCAAAGGGGGACAGCTCCTACAATGAG.

This clone has a count of ten or more. Sequencing ends 3 residues short of the CDR3 end; the germline J gene provides the rest. V usage is TRBV28 and J usage is TRBJ2-3; 8 bases match TRBD1. Germline CDR1 MDHEN, CDR2 SYDVKM. The V gene end was trimmed by 6 bases and the J gene end by 2 bases; junction bases not matched to a gene: 7. The CDR3 is 15 amino acids. The CDR3 DNA, read in part, is TGTGCCAGCAGAACCCAGGACAGGGACACAGATACG. Protein sequence: CASRTQDRDTDT. The full CDR3 reads CASRTQDRDTDTQYF. Using reference TRBV28 and TRBJ2-3 for the parts outside the CDR3, the full variable domain is DVKVTQSSRYLVKRTGEKVFLECVQDMDHENMFWYRQDPGLGLRLIYFSYDVKMKEKGDIPEGYSVSREKKERFSLILESASTNQTSMYLCASRTQDRDTDTQYFGPGTRLTVL.

Ten or more counts support this clone. The read terminates 3 residues before the CDR3 end, so the remaining end is supplied by the germline J gene. The chain couples TRBV12-3 or TRBV12-4 to TRBJ2-1; 10 bases align to TRBD2. The CDR3 is 15 amino acids. V dropped 6 bases and J dropped 4; count of bases not matched to a gene: 6. The sequenced part of the CDR3 DNA is TGTGCCAGCAGCCCAGGACTAGCGGAATACAATGAG. Translation: CASSPGLAEYNE. The full CDR3 is CASSPGLAEYNEQFF.

The table lists this clone with many counts. The read ends 3 residues early relative to the CDR3; the germline J gene fills the gap. The V and J genes are TRBV30 and TRBJ2-2; no reliable D call. From germline, CDR1 is GTSNPN and CDR2 SVGIG (reference sequence). Trimming pared 0 bases from V and 2 bases from J, leaving 7 bases between. CDR3 length equals 14 residues. The CDR3 loop is CAWSVLSNTGELFF. CDR3 DNA, as far as it was read: TGTGCCTGGAGTGTGCTTAGTAACACCGGGGAG.

This clone has at least ten counts. The sequence runs out 3 residues before the end of the CDR3; the remainder is reconstructed from the germline J gene. This chain joins TRBV20-1 and TRBJ2-4, with D tentatively TRBD2 (5 bases). CDR3 size: 16 residues. Germline loops: CDR1 DFQATT, CDR2 SNEGSKA (reference sequence). Deletions cut 0 bases from V and 7 bases from J, with 19 bases between. The part of the CDR3 DNA that was read is TGCAGTGCTAGAGATTTAAATGGAGAGACTAAGAACATT. It yields the protein CSARDLNGETKNI. The CDR3 reads in full as CSARDLNGETKNIQYF.

This clone was seen repeatedly, ten times or more. The read ends 3 residues before the CDR3 terminus; that terminus is restored from the germline J gene. This chain uses TRBV20-1 with TRBJ1-4; D gene uncertain. The germline V and J ends were trimmed by 5 bases and 0 bases, with 19 bases remaining between them. This CDR3 region has 17 residues. The germline gives CDR1 DFQATT, CDR2 SNEGSKA (reference sequence). The part of the CDR3 DNA that was read is TGCAGTGCTTATGCCGCGGCGCCAGAGGCAACTAATGAAAAA. This encodes CSAYAAAPEATNEK. The full CDR3 protein reads CSAYAAAPEATNEKLFF.

This clone was found many times. The read ends 3 residues before the CDR3 terminus; that terminus is restored from the germline J gene. This chain uses TRBV10-1 with TRBJ2-5, with D maybe TRBD2 (7 bases). Germline V gene data show CDR1 as WNHNN and CDR2 as SYGVQD (reference sequence). V was clipped by 7 bases and J by 4 bases, with 16 bases between them. The CDR3 is made up of 14 amino acids. The sequenced CDR3 bases are TGCGCCAGCACCGACGAGGGGGGGGTAGAGACC. Translation: CASTDEGGVET. The entire CDR3 reads CASTDEGGVETQYF.

This clone was seen many times. The read finishes 3 residues shy of the CDR3 end, and the germline J gene is used to complete it. V is TRBV20-1 and J is TRBJ2-7; 12 bases line up with TRBD1. In germline, CDR1 is DFQATT, CDR2 SNEGSKA (reference sequence). V gave up 0 bases and J gave up 6 bases; unmatched junction bases: 9. The CDR3 length is 16 residues. The CDR3 reads CSARDTRDRGLSEQYF. The sequenced CDR3 bases are TGCAGTGCTAGAGATACGCGGGACAGGGGGCTTAGCGAG.

This clone was counted many times. One end of the junction varies from germline; a read error may be responsible. The missing CDR3 end, 3 residues past where the read stops, is filled in from the germline J gene. V gene TRBV7-7 combines with J gene TRBJ2-5; D is possibly TRBD1 (5 bases). This CDR3 comprises 15 residues. Germline lookup yields CDR1 SSHAT and CDR2 FNYEAQ (reference sequence). Incomplete CDR3 DNA: TGTGCTAGCAGCAACCTAGGGGTAATGGGGGAGACC. Translating gives CASSNLGVMGET. The full-length CDR3 reads as CASSNLGVMGETQYF.

With regard to this clone: A single base separates this from a much larger clone, so it may be a read error. The sequenced CDR3 bases are TGTGCCAGCAGCCCGCAGGGGGGCCAAGAGACC. Amino acids: CASSPQGGQET. In full, the CDR3 reads CASSPQGGQETQYF. The V and J genes are TRBV2 and TRBJ2-5, with a possible D match to TRBD1 (7 bases). Coverage ceases 3 residues before the CDR3 finishes, and the germline J gene fills in the end. Germline V gene data show CDR1 as SNHLY and CDR2 as FYNNEI. The CDR3 extends over 14 amino acids. V was cut by 6 bases and J by 1 base, with 12 bases left in between.

This clone was seen many times. Incomplete CDR3 DNA: TGTGCCAGCAGTTCCTCAGCGGCTATACAAGAGACC. Its protein product is CASSSSAAIQET. The CDR3 as a whole reads CASSSSAAIQETQYF. This chain links TRBV2 with TRBJ2-5; weak D call: TRBD2 (5 bases). The read comes to an end 3 residues before the CDR3 does, leaving the germline J gene to fill in the end. V lost 5 bases to trimming and J lost 2 bases, with 15 bases between them. The CDR3 consists of 15 residues. Germline loops: CDR1 SNHLY, CDR2 FYNNEI.

This clone was counted many times. The sequence runs out 3 residues before the end of the CDR3; the remainder is reconstructed from the germline J gene. This chain joins TRBV20-1 and TRBJ2-1, with TRBD2 identical over 10 bases. The germline CDR1 and CDR2 sequences are DFQATT and SNEGSKA (reference sequence). The CDR3 sequence is 15 residues long. Trimming removed 5 bases from V and 9 bases from J; junction bases left unmatched: 13. Partial CDR3 DNA: TGCAGTGCTGGAAGAGTAGGTCTAGCGGGAGTTGAG. Its translation: CSAGRVGLAGVE. The full CDR3 protein is CSAGRVGLAGVEQFF.

In its sample, this clone was seen many times. The read comes to an end 3 residues before the CDR3 does, leaving the germline J gene to fill in the end. The chain carries TRBV5-5 and TRBJ1-2; no firm D call. V gave up 0 bases and J gave up 3 bases, with 9 bases separating them. CDR1 is SGHKS, CDR2 YYEKEE, per germline (reference sequence). The CDR3 runs to 14 residues. The DNA read from the CDR3 is TGTGCCAGCAGCTTGGTAGCCAGCGACTATGGC. It specifies CASSLVASDYG. The CDR3 in full is CASSLVASDYGYTF.

In this sample, this clone turned up many times. The read ends 3 residues shy of where the CDR3 ends; the end is completed using the germline J gene. The chain uses TRBV20-1 and TRBJ2-1; 9 nucleotides line up with TRBD1. The germline V gene encodes CDR1 DFQATT and CDR2 SNEGSKA (reference sequence). This CDR3 contains 15 residues. Trimming at V came to 0 bases and at J to 5 bases, leaving 5 bases not matched to a gene. CDR3: CSAREYRDRDNEQFF. The DNA read from the CDR3 is TGCAGTGCTAGAGAGTACCGGGACAGGGACAATGAG.